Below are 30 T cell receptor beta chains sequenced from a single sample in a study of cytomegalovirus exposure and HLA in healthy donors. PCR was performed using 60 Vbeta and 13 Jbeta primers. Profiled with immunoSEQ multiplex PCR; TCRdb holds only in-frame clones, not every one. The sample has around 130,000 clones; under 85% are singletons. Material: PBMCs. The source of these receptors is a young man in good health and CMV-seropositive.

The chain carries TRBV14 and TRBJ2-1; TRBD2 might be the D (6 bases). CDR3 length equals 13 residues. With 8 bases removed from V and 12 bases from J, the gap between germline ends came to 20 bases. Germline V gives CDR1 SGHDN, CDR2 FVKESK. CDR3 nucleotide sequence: TGTGCCAGCGGAATTACTAGCCGCGGGACGCAGTTCTTC. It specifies CASGITSRGTQFF.

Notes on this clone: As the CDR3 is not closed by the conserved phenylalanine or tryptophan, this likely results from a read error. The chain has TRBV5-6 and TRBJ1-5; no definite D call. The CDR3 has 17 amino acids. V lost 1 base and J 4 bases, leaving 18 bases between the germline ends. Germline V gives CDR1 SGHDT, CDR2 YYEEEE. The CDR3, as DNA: TGTGCCAGCAGCTTGTTTCACGGCACGGGGAGGAATCAGCCCCAGCATTCT. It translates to CASSLFHGTGRNQPQHS.

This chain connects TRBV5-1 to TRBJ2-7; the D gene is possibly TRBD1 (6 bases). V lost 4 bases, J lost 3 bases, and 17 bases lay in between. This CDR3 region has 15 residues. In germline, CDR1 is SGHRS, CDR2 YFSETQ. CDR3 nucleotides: TGCGCCAGCAGCGATCCGGGACAATCACTCTACGAGCAGTACTTC. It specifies CASSDPGQSLYEQYF.

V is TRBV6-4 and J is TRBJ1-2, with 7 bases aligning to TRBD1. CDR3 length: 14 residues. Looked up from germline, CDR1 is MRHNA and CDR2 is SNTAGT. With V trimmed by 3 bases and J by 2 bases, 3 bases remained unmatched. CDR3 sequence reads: CASSEDRTNYGYTF. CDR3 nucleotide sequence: TGTGCCAGCAGTGAGGACAGGACCAACTATGGCTACACCTTC.

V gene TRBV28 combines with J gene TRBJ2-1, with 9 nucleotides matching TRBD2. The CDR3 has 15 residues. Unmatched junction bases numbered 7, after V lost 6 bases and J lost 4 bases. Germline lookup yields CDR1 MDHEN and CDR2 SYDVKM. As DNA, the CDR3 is TGTGCCAGCAGACCCTCCCTAGCGGGATACAATGAGCAGTTCTTC. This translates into CASRPSLAGYNEQFF.

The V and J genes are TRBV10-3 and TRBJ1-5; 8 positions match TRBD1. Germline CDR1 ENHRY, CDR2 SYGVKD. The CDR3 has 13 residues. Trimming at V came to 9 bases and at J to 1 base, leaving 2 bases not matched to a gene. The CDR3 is CAIRQGSNQPQHF. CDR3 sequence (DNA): TGTGCCATACGACAGGGGAGCAATCAGCCCCAGCATTTT.

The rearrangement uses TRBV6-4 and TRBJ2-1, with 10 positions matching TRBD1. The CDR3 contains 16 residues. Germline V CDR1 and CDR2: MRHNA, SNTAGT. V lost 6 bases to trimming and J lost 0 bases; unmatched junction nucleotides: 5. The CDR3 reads CASRGDRGLSYNEQFF. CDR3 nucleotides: TGTGCCAGCAGAGGGGACAGGGGCCTCTCCTACAATGAGCAGTTCTTC.

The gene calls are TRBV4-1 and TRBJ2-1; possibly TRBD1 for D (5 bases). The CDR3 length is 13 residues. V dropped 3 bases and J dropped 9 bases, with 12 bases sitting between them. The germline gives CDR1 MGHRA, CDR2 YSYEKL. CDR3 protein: CASSQTEVGEQFF. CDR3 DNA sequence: TGCGCCAGCAGCCAGACAGAAGTCGGTGAGCAGTTCTTC.

Written as DNA, the CDR3 is TGTGCCAGCAGCCCTCGACAGGGGGAAGTTGGCTACACCTTC. Its protein product is CASSPRQGEVGYTF. J is TRBJ1-2 and V is TRBV2, with TRBD1 matching over 9 bases. The CDR3 consists of 14 residues. Per germline, CDR1 SNHLY and CDR2 FYNNEI. V was pared by 6 bases and J by 7 bases, with 9 bases of the junction left unmatched. The entire variable domain, with the rest obtained from reference TRBV2 and TRBJ1-2, is as follows: EPEVTQTPSHQVTQMGQEVILRCVPISNHLYFYWYRQILGQKVEFLVSFYNNEISEKSEIFDDQFSVERPDGSNFTLKIRSTKLEDSAMYFCASSPRQGEVGYTFGSGTRLTVV.

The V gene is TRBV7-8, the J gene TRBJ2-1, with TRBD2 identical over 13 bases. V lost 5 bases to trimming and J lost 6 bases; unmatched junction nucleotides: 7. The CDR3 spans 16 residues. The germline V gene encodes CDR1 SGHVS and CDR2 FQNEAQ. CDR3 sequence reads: CASSPGGLAGSNEQFF. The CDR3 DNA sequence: TGTGCCAGCAGCCCCGGGGGACTAGCGGGAAGCAATGAGCAGTTCTTC.

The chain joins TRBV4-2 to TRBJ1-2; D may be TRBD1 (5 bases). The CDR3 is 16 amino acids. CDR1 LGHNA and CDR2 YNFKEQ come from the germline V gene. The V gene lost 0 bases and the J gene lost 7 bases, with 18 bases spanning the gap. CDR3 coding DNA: TGTGCCAGCAGCCAAGATCAGCGGGTTACGAGGGGTGGCTACACCTTC. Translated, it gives CASSQDQRVTRGGYTF.

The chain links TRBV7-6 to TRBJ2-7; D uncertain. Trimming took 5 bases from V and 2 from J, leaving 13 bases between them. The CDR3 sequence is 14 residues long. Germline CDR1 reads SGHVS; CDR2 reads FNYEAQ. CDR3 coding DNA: TGTGCCAGCAGCCCGAGTAGCCAAACCTACGAGCAGTACTTC. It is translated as CASSPSSQTYEQYF. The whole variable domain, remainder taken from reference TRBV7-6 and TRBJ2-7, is GAGVSQSPRYKVTKRGQDVALRCDPISGHVSLYWYRQALGQGPEFLTYFNYEAQQDKSGLPNDRFSAERPEGSISTLTIQRTEQRDSAMYRCASSPSSQTYEQYFGPGTRLTVT.

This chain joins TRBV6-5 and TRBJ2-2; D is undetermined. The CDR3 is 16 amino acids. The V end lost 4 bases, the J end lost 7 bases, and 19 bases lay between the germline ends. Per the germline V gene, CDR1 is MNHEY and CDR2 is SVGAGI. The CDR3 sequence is CASSSPGFSSGGELFF. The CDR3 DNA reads TGTGCCAGCAGTTCCCCCGGGTTCTCTTCGGGCGGGGAGCTGTTTTTT.

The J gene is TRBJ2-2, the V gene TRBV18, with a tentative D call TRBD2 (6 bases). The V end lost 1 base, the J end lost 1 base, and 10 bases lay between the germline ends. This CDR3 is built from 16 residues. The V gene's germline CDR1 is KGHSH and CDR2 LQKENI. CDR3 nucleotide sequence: TGTGCCAGCTCACCACAGCTAGCGAGGAACACCGGGGAGCTGTTTTTT. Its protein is CASSPQLARNTGELFF.

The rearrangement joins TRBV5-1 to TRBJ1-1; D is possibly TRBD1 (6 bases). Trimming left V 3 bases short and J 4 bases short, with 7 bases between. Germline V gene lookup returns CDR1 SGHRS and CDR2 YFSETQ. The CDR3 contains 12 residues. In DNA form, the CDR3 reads TGCGCCAGCAGCTCGGACAGCACTGAAGCTTTCTTT. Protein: CASSSDSTEAFF.

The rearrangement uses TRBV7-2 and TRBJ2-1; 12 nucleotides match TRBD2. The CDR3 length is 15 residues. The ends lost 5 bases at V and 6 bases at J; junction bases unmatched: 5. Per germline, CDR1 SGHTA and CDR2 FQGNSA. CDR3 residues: CASSELAGGPNEQFF. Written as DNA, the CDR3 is TGTGCCAGCAGCGAACTAGCGGGGGGCCCCAATGAGCAGTTCTTC.

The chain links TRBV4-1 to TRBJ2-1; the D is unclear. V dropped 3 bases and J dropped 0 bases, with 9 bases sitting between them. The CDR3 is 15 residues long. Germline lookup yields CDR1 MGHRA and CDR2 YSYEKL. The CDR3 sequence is CASSHTRSSYNEQFF. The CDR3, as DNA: TGCGCCAGCAGCCACACAAGGAGCTCCTACAATGAGCAGTTCTTC.

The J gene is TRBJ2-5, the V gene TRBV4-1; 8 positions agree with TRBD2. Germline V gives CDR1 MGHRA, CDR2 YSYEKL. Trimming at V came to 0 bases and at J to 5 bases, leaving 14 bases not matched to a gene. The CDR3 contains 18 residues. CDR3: CASSQDWGLAGPGETQYF. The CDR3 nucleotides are TGCGCCAGCAGCCAAGATTGGGGCCTAGCGGGCCCGGGTGAGACCCAGTACTTC.

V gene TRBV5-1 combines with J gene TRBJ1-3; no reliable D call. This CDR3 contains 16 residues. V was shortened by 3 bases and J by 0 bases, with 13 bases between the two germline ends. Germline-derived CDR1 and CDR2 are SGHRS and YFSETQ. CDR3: CASSSLTGTSGNTIYF. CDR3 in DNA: TGCGCCAGCAGCTCTTTGACGGGTACCTCTGGAAACACCATATATTTT.

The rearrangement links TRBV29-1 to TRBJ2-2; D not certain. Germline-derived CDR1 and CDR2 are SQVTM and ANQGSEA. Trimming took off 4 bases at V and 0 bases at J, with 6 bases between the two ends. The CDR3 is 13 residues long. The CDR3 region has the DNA TGCAGCGTTGGCGGATCGAACACCGGGGAGCTGTTTTTT. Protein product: CSVGGSNTGELFF.

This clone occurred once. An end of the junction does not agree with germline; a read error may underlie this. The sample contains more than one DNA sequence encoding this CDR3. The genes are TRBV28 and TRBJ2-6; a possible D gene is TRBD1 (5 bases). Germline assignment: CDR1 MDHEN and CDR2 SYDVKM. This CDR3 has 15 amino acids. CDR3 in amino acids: CASSPDSSGANGLTF. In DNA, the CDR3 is TGTGCCAGCAGCCCCGACAGCTCTGGGGCCAACGGCCTGACTTTC.

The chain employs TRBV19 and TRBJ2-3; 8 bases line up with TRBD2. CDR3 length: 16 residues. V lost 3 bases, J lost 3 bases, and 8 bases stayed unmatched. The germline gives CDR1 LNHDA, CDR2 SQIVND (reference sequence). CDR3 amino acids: CASSIWLAGGTDTQYF. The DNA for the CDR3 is TGTGCCAGTAGTATCTGGCTAGCGGGCGGAACAGATACGCAGTATTTT.

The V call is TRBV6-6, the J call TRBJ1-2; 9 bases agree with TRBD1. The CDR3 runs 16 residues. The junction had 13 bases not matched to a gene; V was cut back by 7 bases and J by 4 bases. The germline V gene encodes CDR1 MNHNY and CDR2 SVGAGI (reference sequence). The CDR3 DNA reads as TGTGCCAGCATCTTGATAGGGAACAGGGGGCCCTATGGCTACACCTTC. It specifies CASILIGNRGPYGYTF.

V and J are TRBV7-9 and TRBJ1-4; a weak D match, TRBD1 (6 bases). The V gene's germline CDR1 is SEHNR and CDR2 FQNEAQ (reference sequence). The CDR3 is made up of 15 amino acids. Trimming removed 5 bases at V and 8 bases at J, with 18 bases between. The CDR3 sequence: CASSAAGGAYEKLFF. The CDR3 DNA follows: TGTGCCAGCAGCGCAGCTGGGGGCGCTTACGAAAAACTGTTTTTT. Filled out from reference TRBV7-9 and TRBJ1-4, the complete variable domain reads DTGVSQNPRHKITKRGQNVTFRCDPISEHNRLYWYRQTLGQGPEFLTYFQNEAQLEKSRLLSDRFSAERPKGSFSTLEIQRTEQGDSAMYLCASSAAGGAYEKLFFGSGTQLSVL.

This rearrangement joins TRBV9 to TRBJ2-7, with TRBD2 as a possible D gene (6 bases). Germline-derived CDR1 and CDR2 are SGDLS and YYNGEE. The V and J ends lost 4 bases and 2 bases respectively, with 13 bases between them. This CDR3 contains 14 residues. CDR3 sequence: CASSSGTDAYEQYF. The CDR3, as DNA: TGTGCCAGCAGCTCTGGGACTGACGCCTACGAGCAGTACTTC.

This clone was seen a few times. The CDR3 DNA is TGTGCCAGCAGCTACGGCGGGGGGGCCTTCAATACGCAGTATTTT. Residues: CASSYGGGAFNTQYF. The rearrangement joins TRBV7-2 to TRBJ2-3; TRBD2 matches at 9 bases. The CDR3 runs 15 residues. Germline V gives CDR1 SGHTA, CDR2 FQGNSA. V lost 4 bases to trimming and J lost 7 bases; unmatched junction nucleotides: 9.

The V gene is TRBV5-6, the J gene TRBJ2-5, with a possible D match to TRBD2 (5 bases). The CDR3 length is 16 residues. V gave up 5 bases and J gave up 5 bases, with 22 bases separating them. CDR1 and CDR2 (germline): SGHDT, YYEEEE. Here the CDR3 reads CASSLGSGSGVETQYF. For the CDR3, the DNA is TGTGCCAGCAGTCTTGGGAGTGGAAGTGGCGTGGAGACCCAGTACTTC. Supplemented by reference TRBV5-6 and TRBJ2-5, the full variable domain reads DAGVTQSPTHLIKTRGQQVTLRCSPKSGHDTVSWYQQALGQGPQFIFQYYEEEERQRGNFPDRFSGHQFPNYSSELNVNALLLGDSALYLCASSLGSGSGVETQYFGPGTRLLVL.

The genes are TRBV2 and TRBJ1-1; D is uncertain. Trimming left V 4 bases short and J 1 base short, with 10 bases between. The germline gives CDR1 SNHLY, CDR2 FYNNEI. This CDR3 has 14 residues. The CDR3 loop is CASSGRSTNTEAFF. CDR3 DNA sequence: TGTGCCAGCAGTGGTCGGTCAACGAACACTGAAGCTTTCTTT.

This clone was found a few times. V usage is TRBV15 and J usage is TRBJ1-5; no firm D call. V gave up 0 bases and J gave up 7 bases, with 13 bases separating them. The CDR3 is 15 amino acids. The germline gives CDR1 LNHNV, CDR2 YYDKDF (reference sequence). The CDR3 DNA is TGTGCCACCAGCAGAGATAGAGGTGTCGGACAGCCCCAGCATTTT. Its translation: CATSRDRGVGQPQHF.

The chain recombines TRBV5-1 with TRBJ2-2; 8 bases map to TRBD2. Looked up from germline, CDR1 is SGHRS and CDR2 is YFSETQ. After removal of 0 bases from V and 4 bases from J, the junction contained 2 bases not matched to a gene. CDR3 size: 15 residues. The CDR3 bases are TGCGCCAGCAGCTTGGCGCGGGAGGCCACCGGGGAGCTGTTTTTT. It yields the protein CASSLAREATGELFF.